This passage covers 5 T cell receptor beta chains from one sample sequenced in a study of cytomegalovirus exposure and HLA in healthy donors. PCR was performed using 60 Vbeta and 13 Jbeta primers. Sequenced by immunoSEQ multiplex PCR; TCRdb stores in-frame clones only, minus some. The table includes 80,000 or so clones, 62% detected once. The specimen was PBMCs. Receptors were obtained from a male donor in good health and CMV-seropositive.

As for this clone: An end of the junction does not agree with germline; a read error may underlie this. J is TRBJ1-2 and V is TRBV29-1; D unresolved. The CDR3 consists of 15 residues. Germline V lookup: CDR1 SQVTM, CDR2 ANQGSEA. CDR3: CSVETGTLIDYDYTF. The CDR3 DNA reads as TGCAGCGTTGAAACTGGCACCCTGATAGACTATGACTACACCTTC.

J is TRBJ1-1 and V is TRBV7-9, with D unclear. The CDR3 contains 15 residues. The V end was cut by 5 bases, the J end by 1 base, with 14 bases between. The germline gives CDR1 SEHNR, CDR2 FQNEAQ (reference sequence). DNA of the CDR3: TGTGCCAGCAGCCCGGATCCTGGGAGGAACACTGAAGCTTTCTTT. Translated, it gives CASSPDPGRNTEAFF.

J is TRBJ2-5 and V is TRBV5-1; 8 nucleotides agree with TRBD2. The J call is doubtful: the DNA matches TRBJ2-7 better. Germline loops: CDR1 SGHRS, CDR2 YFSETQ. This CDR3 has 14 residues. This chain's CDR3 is CASSLALAGYEQYF. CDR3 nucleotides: TGCGCCAGCAGCTTGGCCCTAGCGGGCTACGAGCAGTACTTC.

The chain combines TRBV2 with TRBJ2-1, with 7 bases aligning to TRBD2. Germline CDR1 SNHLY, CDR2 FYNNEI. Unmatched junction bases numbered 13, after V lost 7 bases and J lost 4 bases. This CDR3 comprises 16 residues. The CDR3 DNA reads TGTGCCAGCACAGCTTTCGGCAGCGGGGAGTACAATGAGCAGTTCTTC. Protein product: CASTAFGSGEYNEQFF.

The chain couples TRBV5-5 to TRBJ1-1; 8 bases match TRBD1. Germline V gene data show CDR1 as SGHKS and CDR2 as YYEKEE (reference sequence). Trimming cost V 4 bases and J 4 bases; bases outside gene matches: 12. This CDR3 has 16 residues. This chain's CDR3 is CASSPSPNRGATEAFF. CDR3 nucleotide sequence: TGTGCCAGCAGCCCCTCGCCGAACAGGGGGGCCACTGAAGCTTTCTTT.